The 16 T cell receptor beta chains below come from one sample, sequenced in a study of cytomegalovirus exposure and HLA in healthy donors. The PCR had 60 Vbeta and 13 Jbeta primers. The table came from immunoSEQ multiplex PCR; TCRdb's copy has only in-frame clones and leaves some out. Here the sample spans under 200,000 clones, 70% to 80% being singletons. Sequencing was done on a sample of PBMCs. The receptors derive from a man aged 30 to 45 in good health and CMV-seronegative.

CDR3 nucleotide sequence: TGTGCCAGCAAGGCGACAGGGTTCTATGGCTACACCTTC. It is translated as CASKATGFYGYTF. The rearrangement joins TRBV27 to TRBJ1-2, with 7 bases that match TRBD1. This CDR3 is 13 amino acids long. From germline, CDR1 is MNHEY and CDR2 SMNVEV (reference sequence). J lost 4 bases, V lost 7 bases, and 6 bases had no gene match.

A note on this clone: Distinct nucleotide sequences in the sample also encode this CDR3. This chain connects TRBV10-3 to TRBJ2-5; 7 bases map to TRBD1. The length of the CDR3 is 14 residues. The germline CDR1 and CDR2 sequences are ENHRY and SYGVKD. The V and J ends lost 0 bases and 5 bases, in that order; junction bases with no gene match: 3. CDR3 in DNA: TGTGCCATCAGTGAGTCGACAGGGCAGGAGACCCAGTACTTC. Translating gives CAISESTGQETQYF.

The rearrangement links TRBV19 to TRBJ2-3; possibly TRBD2 for D (6 bases). The CDR3 sequence is 15 residues long. Per germline, CDR1 LNHDA and CDR2 SQIVND (reference sequence). V lost 3 bases and J lost 1, with 11 bases in between. The CDR3 sequence is CASSMGRSGTDTQYF. The DNA of the CDR3 is TGTGCCAGTAGTATGGGGAGGTCTGGCACAGATACGCAGTATTTT. The full variable domain, in which reference TRBV19 and TRBJ2-3 provide the parts outside the CDR3, is DGGITQSPKYLFRKEGQNVTLSCEQNLNHDAMYWYRQDPGQGLRLIYYSQIVNDFQKGDIAEGYSVSREKKESFPLTVTSAQKNPTAFYLCASSMGRSGTDTQYFGPGTRLTVL.

The chain carries TRBV10-3 and TRBJ2-2, with 8 nucleotides matching TRBD1. Trimming cost V 4 bases and J 4 bases; bases outside gene matches: 5. Germline V CDR1 and CDR2: ENHRY, SYGVKD. This CDR3 comprises 15 residues. CDR3: CAISGSQGATGELFF. The CDR3 nucleotides read TGTGCCATCAGTGGATCGCAGGGGGCCACCGGGGAGCTGTTTTTT.

The chain carries TRBV19 and TRBJ2-7; perhaps TRBD1 as D (6 bases). V was cut by 1 base and J by 0 bases, with 10 bases left in between. CDR3 length: 15 residues. Germline loops: CDR1 LNHDA, CDR2 SQIVND (reference sequence). CDR3 nucleotide sequence: TGTGCCAGTAGTATAGTAAGGGGGAGCTCCTACGAGCAGTACTTC. It is translated as CASSIVRGSSYEQYF.

V usage is TRBV7-8 and J usage is TRBJ2-7; TRBD1 matches 10 bases. V shed 6 bases and J 4 bases; nucleotides not matched to a gene: 9. Germline CDR1 reads SGHVS; CDR2 reads FQNEAQ. This CDR3 region has 15 residues. The CDR3 sequence is CASSYGTGVSYEQYF. CDR3 in DNA: TGTGCCAGCAGTTATGGGACAGGGGTTTCGTACGAGCAGTACTTC.

The rearrangement joins TRBV4-3 to TRBJ1-5, with unresolved D. Between the trimmed V and J ends, which lost 0 bases and 5 bases, there was a span of 14 bases. Germline V gene sequence: CDR1 LGHNA, CDR2 YSLEER. CDR3 length: 16 residues. CDR3 residues: CASSQDRGVRYQPQHF. The DNA of the CDR3 is TGCGCCAGCAGCCAAGATCGCGGGGTCAGGTATCAGCCCCAGCATTTT.

This chain connects TRBV2 to TRBJ2-1; 10 nucleotides line up with TRBD2. Germline CDR1 and CDR2: SNHLY and FYNNEI. The length of the CDR3 is 19 residues. After removal of 6 bases from V and 0 bases from J, the junction contained 14 bases not matched to a gene. CDR3 sequence (DNA): TGTGCCAGCAGCCTAGCGGGGGTGTCTTATGACAGCTCCTACAATGAGCAGTTCTTC. Its translation is CASSLAGVSYDSSYNEQFF.

V usage is TRBV4-3 and J usage is TRBJ2-6; 7 bases align to TRBD1. This CDR3 is built from 13 residues. Trimming cost V 8 bases and J 8 bases; bases outside gene matches: 6. Germline assignment: CDR1 LGHNA and CDR2 YSLEER. CDR3: CASRDSASNVLTF. CDR3 sequence (DNA): TGCGCCAGCCGGGACAGCGCCTCCAACGTCCTGACTTTC.

V usage is TRBV5-6 and J usage is TRBJ2-1; D is unresolved. Deletions cut 1 base from V and 0 bases from J, with 17 bases between. The germline gives CDR1 SGHDT, CDR2 YYEEEE. CDR3 length equals 18 residues. CDR3 bases: TGTGCCAGCAGCTTGTTGTCCGCCGCACCGAGCTCCTACAATGAGCAGTTCTTC. It yields the protein CASSLLSAAPSSYNEQFF.

This chain joins TRBV10-3 and TRBJ2-3, with D perhaps TRBD2 (6 bases). The germline CDR1 and CDR2 sequences are ENHRY and SYGVKD. The CDR3 totals 15 residues. V was trimmed by 6 bases and J by 0 bases, leaving 13 bases between them. The chain's CDR3 is CAIRPGAGSTDTQYF. Here the CDR3 DNA reads TGTGCCATCAGGCCTGGGGCGGGAAGCACAGATACGCAGTATTTT.

This chain connects TRBV19 to TRBJ1-4; no reliable D call. The CDR3 is 14 residues long. Germline CDR1 reads LNHDA; CDR2 reads SQIVND (reference sequence). V was shortened by 10 bases and J by 8 bases, with 20 bases between the two germline ends. CDR3 sequence reads: CATKTGSFGEKLFF. Written as DNA, the CDR3 is TGTGCCACTAAGACGGGGTCATTTGGGGAAAAACTGTTTTTT.

The chain carries TRBV11-2 and TRBJ2-5, with 10 bases lining up with TRBD2. Germline values: CDR1 SGHAT, CDR2 FQNNGV. This CDR3 is 16 amino acids long. Trimming took 1 base from V and 3 from J; bases not matched to a gene: 5. CDR3 coding DNA: TGTGCCAGCAGCTTAGTCCGTAGCGGGGGGAAAGAGACCCAGTACTTC. Protein sequence: CASSLVRSGGKETQYF.

The rearrangement links TRBV7-4 to TRBJ2-1, with a weak D call TRBD1 (6 bases). This CDR3 is 13 amino acids long. Germline loops: CDR1 SGHVT, CDR2 SQSDAQ. The V end lost 5 bases, the J end lost 8 bases, and 13 bases lay between the germline ends. CDR3 in DNA: TGTGCCAGCAGCCGAACAGGGCCCGATGAGCAGTTCTTC. This codes for CASSRTGPDEQFF.

The J gene is TRBJ1-2, the V gene TRBV28, with a weak D call TRBD1 (6 bases). V dropped 5 bases and J dropped 1 base, with 11 bases sitting between them. CDR3 size: 14 residues. From germline, CDR1 is MDHEN and CDR2 SYDVKM. The CDR3 coding sequence is TGTGCCAGCAGTGGGGGGGACATTAACTATGGCTACACCTTC. Protein product: CASSGGDINYGYTF.

J is TRBJ1-1 and V is TRBV5-1; TRBD1 aligns across 9 bases. The ends lost 4 bases at V and 4 bases at J; junction bases unmatched: 11. CDR1 is SGHRS, CDR2 YFSETQ, per germline. This CDR3 has 16 amino acids. The CDR3 DNA follows: TGCGCCAGCAGCGAGTTGGATAGGACAGGGGTCACTGAAGCTTTCTTT. The encoded protein is CASSELDRTGVTEAFF.